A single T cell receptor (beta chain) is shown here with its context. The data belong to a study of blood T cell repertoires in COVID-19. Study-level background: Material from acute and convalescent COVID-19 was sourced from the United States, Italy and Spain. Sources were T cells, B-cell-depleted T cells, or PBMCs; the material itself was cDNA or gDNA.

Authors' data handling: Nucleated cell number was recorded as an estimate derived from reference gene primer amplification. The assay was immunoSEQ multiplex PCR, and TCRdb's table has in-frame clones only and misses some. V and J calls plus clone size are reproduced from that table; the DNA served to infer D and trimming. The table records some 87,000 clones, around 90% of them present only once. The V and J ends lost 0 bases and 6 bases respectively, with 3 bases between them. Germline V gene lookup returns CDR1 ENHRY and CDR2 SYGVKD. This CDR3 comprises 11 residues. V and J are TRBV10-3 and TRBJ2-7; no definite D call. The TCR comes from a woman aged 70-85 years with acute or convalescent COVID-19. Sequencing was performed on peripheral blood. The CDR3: CAISESGEQYF. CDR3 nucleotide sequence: TGTGCCATCAGTGAGTCCGGCGAGCAGTACTTC.